Described below is a single TCR beta chain sequence and its context. In the study's own analysis: Amplification from reference gene primers served as the basis for estimated nucleated cell counts. Sequencing was performed with immunoSEQ multiplex PCR; in TCRdb, only in-frame clones are kept and a portion is missing. V, J and clone size were drawn from that table, and D and trimming were deduced from the DNA. The top ten hold 3% of the sample, which has 110,000 to 150,000 clones, around 87% seen once. This sample was taken from a study of blood T cell repertoires in COVID-19. Turning to the study itself: Samples representing acute and convalescent COVID-19 were sourced from the United States, Italy and Spain. Nucleic acid was either cDNA or gDNA, and it came from T cells, B-cell-depleted T cells, or PBMCs.

Per the germline V gene, CDR1 is LNHDA and CDR2 is SQIVND (reference sequence). The CDR3 totals 15 residues. V lost 6 bases to trimming and J lost 5 bases; unmatched junction nucleotides: 12. The V gene is TRBV19, the J gene TRBJ1-1; 7 bases align to TRBD1. The receptor was derived from a woman aged 55-69 years with active COVID-19. The sequenced sample was peripheral blood. For the CDR3, the DNA is TGTGCCAGTAGAACAGGGGCAAGGGTGGAAACTGAAGCTTTCTTT. Its translation: CASRTGARVETEAFF.